This T cell receptor beta chain was documented in a study of cytomegalovirus exposure and HLA in healthy donors. Overall study results and limits: In an earlier analysis, most TCR beta V segments were productive about 87% or about 30% of the time.

As to this clone: What it binds is not known.

It was healthy bone marrow donors who served as donors. Although they were nominally healthy when sampled, donors likely had unrecorded immune exposures. From germline, CDR1 is ENHRY and CDR2 SYGVKD. The CDR3 has 14 residues. V gave up 5 bases and J gave up 2 bases; unmatched junction bases: 1. The PCR employed 60 Vbeta primers together with 13 Jbeta primers. Per the original data handling: The count from a later analysis was tens of millions of unique TCR beta chains, about 9.9 million of them shared. Sequencing used immunoSEQ multiplex PCR; TCRdb keeps in-frame clones, though not all of them. V and J calls and clone size are copied from that table; D and trimming were computed from the DNA. The table shows 150,000 to 200,000 clones, with around 76% occurring only once.

The sequenced sample was PBMCs. The sequence derives from a female donor in good health and CMV-seronegative. This chain connects TRBV10-3 to TRBJ2-1; 9 positions match TRBD2. The DNA for the CDR3 is TGTGCCATCAGTCTAGCGGGGACCTACAATGAGCAGTTCTTC. Protein product: CAISLAGTYNEQFF.